The clone carrying this TCR beta chain was recorded only once. Its antigen is currently unknown. Multiplex touch-down PCR with TRB-A/B primers amplified rearranged V-D-J TRB sequences. TCRdb recomputed calls from the multiplex PCR reads with MiXCR, one row per CDR3 protein. The table has approximately 4,900 distinct CDR3 sequences, approximately 50% seen once. The template was genomic DNA from peripheral blood, not RNA. This entry comes from a study of T cell repertoires in aging, cancer and after chemotherapy. On the study more broadly: Donor ages fell into six groups from 30 or younger up to 70 or older. Roughly 8.8 million TCR reads made up the full dataset. The study's findings and limits: Across the chemotherapy interval, each cancer cohort showed higher median generation probability, suggesting thymic rebound. Immunological memory after chemotherapy cannot be judged from the repertoire data.

Germline V gene lookup returns CDR1 MNHNS and CDR2 SASEGT. The CDR3 has 14 residues. Trimming stripped 6 bases from V and 0 bases from J, with 9 bases between. The TCR sequence derives from a human donor in good health. The chain has TRBV6-1 and TRBJ1-3; no clear D gene. The source material was blood. As DNA, the CDR3 is TGTGCCAGCAGAGCGCCCAGCTCTGGAAACACCATATATTTT. It encodes CASRAPSSGNTIYF.